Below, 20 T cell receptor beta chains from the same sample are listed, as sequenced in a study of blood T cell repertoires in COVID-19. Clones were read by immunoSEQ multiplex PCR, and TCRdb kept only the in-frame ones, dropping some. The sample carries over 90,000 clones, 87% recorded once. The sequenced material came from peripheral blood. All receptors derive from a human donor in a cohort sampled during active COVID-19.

CDR3 coding DNA: TGTGCCAGCAGCCCGCTAGCGGGAGAGGCAGAGACCCAGTACTTC. This sequence encodes CASSPLAGEAETQYF. The gene calls are TRBV6-5 and TRBJ2-5; 10 positions match TRBD2. The V segment lost 6 bases and the J segment 4 bases; nucleotides outside the gene matches: 8. CDR1 is MNHEY, CDR2 SVGAGI, per germline. CDR3 length: 15 amino acids.

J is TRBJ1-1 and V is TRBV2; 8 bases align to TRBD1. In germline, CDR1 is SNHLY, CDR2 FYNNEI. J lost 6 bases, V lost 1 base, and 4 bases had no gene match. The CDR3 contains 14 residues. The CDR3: CASSEGDRFSEAFF. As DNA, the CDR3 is TGTGCCAGCAGTGAAGGGGACAGGTTCTCTGAAGCTTTCTTT.

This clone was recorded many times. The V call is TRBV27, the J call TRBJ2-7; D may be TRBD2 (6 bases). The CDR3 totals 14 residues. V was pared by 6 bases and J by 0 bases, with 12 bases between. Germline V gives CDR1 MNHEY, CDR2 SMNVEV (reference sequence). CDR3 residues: CASRPSVRSYEQYF. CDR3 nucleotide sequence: TGTGCCAGCAGACCTAGCGTCCGCTCCTACGAGCAGTACTTC.

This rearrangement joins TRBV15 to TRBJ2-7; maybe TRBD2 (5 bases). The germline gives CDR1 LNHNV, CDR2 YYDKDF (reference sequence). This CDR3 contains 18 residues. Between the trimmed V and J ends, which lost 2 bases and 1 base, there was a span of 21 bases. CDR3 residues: CATSRKPFSTRGSYEQYF. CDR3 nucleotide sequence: TGTGCCACCAGCAGAAAACCCTTTTCGACTCGGGGATCCTACGAGCAGTACTTC.

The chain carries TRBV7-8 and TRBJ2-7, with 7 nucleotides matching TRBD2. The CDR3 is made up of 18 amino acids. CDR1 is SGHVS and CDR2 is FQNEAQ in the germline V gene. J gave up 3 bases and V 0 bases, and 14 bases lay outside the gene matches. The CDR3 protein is CASSLATLWASGSYEQYF. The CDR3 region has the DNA TGTGCCAGCAGCTTAGCAACTTTGTGGGCTAGCGGCAGCTACGAGCAGTACTTC. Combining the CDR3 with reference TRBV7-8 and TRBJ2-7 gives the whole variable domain GAGVSQSPRYKVAKRGQDVALRCDPISGHVSLFWYQQALGQGPEFLTYFQNEAQLDKSGLPSDRFFAERPEGSVSTLKIQRTQQEDSAVYLCASSLATLWASGSYEQYFGPGTRLTVT.

As DNA, the CDR3 is TGCAGTGCTAGTTCTGACAGGGGGTCCTACGAGCAGTACTTC. Translated, it gives CSASSDRGSYEQYF. This sequence joins TRBV20-1 and TRBJ2-7, with 9 bases aligning to TRBD1. The V segment lost 3 bases and the J segment 1 base; nucleotides outside the gene matches: 4. The CDR3 is 14 amino acids. Germline lookup yields CDR1 DFQATT and CDR2 SNEGSKA (reference sequence).

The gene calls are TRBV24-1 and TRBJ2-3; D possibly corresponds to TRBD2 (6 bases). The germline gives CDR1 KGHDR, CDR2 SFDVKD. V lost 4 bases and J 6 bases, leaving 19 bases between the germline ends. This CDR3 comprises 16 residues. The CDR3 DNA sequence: TGTGCCACCAGTGAGACTGCCGGCGGGGACCTGGATACGCAGTATTTT. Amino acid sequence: CATSETAGGDLDTQYF.

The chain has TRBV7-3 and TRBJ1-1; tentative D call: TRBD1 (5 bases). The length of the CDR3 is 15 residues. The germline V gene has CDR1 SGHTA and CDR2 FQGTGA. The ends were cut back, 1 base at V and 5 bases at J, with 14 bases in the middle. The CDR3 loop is CASSLRAGDFTEAFF. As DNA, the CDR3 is TGTGCCAGCAGCTTAAGAGCGGGGGATTTTACTGAAGCTTTCTTT.

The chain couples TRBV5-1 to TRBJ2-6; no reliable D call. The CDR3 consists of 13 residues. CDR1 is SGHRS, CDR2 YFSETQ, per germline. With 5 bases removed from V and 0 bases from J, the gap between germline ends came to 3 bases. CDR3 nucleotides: TGCGCCAGCAGGAGCTCTGGGGCCAACGTCCTGACTTTC. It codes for CASRSSGANVLTF. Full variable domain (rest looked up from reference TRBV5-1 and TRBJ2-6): KAGVTQTPRYLIKTRGQQVTLSCSPISGHRSVSWYQQTPGQGLQFLFEYFSETQRNKGNFPGRFSGRQFSNSRSEMNVSTLELGDSALYLCASRSSGANVLTFGAGSRLTVL.

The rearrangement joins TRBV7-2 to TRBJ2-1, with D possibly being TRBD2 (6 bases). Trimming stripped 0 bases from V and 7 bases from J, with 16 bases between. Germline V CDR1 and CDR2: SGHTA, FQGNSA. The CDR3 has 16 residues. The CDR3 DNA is TGTGCCAGCAGCTTAGCCCCGGGACTGACTTTTAATGAGCAGTTCTTC. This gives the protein CASSLAPGLTFNEQFF.

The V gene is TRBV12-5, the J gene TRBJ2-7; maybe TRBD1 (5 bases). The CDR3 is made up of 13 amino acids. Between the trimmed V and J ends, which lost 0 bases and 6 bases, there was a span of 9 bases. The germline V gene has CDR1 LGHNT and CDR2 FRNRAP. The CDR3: CASGLVGACEQYF. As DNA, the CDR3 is TGTGCTAGTGGTTTGGTAGGGGCCTGCGAGCAGTACTTC.

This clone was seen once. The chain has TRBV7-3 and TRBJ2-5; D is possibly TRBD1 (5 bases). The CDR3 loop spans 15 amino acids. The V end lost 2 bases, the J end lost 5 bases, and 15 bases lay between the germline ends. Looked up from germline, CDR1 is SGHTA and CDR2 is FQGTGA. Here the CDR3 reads CASSLWAGPEETQYF. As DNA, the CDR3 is TGTGCCAGCAGCTTATGGGCAGGGCCAGAGGAGACCCAGTACTTC.

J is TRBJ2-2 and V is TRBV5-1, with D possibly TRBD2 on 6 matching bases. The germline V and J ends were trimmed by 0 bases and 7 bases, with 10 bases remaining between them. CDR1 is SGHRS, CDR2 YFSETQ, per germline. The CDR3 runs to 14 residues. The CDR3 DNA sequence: TGCGCCAGCAGCTTGGGACTAGGTGTCGGGGAGCTGTTTTTT. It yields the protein CASSLGLGVGELFF.

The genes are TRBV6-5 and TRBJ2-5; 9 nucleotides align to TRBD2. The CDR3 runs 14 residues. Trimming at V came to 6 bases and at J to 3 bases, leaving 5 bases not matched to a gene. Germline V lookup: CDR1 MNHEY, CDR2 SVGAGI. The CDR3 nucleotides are TGTGCCAGCAGCAGACTAGCGGCGGAAGAGACCCAGTACTTC. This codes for CASSRLAAEETQYF.

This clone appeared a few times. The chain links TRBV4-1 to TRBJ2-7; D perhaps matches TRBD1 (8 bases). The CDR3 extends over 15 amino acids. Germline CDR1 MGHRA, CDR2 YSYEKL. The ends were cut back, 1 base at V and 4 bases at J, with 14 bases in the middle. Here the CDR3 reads CASSQAHRGGYEQYF. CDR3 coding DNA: TGCGCCAGCAGCCAAGCTCACAGGGGGGGTTACGAGCAGTACTTC.

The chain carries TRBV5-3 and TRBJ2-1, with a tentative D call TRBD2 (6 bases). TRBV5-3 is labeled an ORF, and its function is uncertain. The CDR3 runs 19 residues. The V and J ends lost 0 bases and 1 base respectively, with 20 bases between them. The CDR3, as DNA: TGTGCCAGAAGCTTGGGGGGGAGGCCCTTTATCGGATCCTACAATGAGCAGTTCTTC. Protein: CARSLGGRPFIGSYNEQFF.

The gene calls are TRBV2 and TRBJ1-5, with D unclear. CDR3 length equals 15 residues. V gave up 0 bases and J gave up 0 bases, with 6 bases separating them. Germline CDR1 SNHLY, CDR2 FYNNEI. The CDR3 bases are TGTGCCAGCAGTGAAGCCACTACTAGCAATCAGCCCCAGCATTTT. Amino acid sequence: CASSEATTSNQPQHF. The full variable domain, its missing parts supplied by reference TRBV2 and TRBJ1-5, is EPEVTQTPSHQVTQMGQEVILRCVPISNHLYFYWYRQILGQKVEFLVSFYNNEISEKSEIFDDQFSVERPDGSNFTLKIRSTKLEDSAMYFCASSEATTSNQPQHFGDGTRLSIL.

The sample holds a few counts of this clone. The CDR3 region has the DNA TGTGCCAGCAGTTCCCGGCGGGGCGCGGGAAACCTCTACGAGCAGTACTTC. Protein product: CASSSRRGAGNLYEQYF. V and J are TRBV28 and TRBJ2-7, with D possibly matching TRBD2 (6 bases). The CDR3 loop spans 17 amino acids. The V end lost 4 bases, the J end lost 3 bases, and 22 bases lay between the germline ends. CDR1 and CDR2 (germline): MDHEN, SYDVKM.

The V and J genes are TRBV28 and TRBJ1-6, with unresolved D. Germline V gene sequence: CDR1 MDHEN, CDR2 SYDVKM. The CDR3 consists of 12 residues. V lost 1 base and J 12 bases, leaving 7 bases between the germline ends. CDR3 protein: CASSLSVKPLHF. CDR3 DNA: TGTGCCAGCAGTTTATCGGTCAAACCCCTCCACTTT.

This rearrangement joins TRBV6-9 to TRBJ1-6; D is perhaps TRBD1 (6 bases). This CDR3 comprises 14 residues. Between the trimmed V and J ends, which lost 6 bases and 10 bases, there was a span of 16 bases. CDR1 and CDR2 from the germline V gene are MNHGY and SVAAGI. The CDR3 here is CASRKTPRGSPLHF. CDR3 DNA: TGTGCCAGCAGGAAGACTCCTAGGGGGTCACCCCTCCACTTT.